This T cell receptor beta chain is from a study of shared clonotypes between healthy human individuals. Findings and caveats of the study: Compared with memory subsets, naive subsets generally had larger estimated richness.

The repertoire was sequenced with immunoSEQ multiplex PCR; TCRdb's copy has only in-frame clones and lacks some. The sample has about 960,000 clones, approximately 80% seen once; the top ten hold approximately 1.5%. The germline CDR1 and CDR2 sequences are SGHAT and FQNNGV. Trimming removed 2 bases from V and 6 bases from J; junction bases left unmatched: 18. The CDR3 has 19 residues. Adult Caucasians living in Nashville, Tennessee made up all of the donors. Concerning this clone itself: Its specificity is not known.

This clonotype originated in a man between 18 and 35 years old in good health. The V and J genes are TRBV11-2 and TRBJ2-2, with 7 bases that match TRBD2. Sequencing was carried out using memory CD4+ T cells sorted from blood. The subset: CD45RA-negative fraction. The CDR3 loop reads CASSLINLIAGRGAGELFF. CDR3 bases: TGTGCCAGCAGCTTAATCAACCTCATAGCAGGCCGGGGGGCCGGGGAGCTGTTTTTT.